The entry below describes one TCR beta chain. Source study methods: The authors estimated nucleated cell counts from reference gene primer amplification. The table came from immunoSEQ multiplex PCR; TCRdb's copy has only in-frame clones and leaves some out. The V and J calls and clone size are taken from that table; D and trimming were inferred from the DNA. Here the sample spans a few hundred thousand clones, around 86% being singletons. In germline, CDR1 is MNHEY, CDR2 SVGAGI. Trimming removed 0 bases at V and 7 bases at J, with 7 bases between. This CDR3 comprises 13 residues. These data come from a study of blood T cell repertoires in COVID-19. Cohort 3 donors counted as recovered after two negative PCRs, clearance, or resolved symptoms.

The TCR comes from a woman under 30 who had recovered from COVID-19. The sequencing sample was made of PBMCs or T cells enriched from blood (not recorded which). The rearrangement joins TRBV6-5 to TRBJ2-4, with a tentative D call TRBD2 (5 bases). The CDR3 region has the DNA TGTGCCAGCAGTTACTCGAGGGTGAACATTCAGTACTTC. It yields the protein CASSYSRVNIQYF.